The sequence of this T cell receptor (beta chain) was determined in a study of blood T cell repertoires in COVID-19 (dated by TCRdb to about 2020). General notes on the study: The collaborator samples originated in the United States, Italy and Spain and spanned the acute and convalescent phases of COVID-19. A freely available public database, intended as a resource for researchers studying the immune response to SARS-CoV-2, is where the repertoires were released. The samples were drawn from two sources: the first 160 participants of the ongoing ImmuneRACE study, and 950 to 1,500 subjects contributed by 6 global collaborators. Where HLA class I and class II types were available, the types were taken from metadata supplied by the sample provider, not from assay-based typing. The dataset comprised deeply sampled blood TCRbeta repertoires from subjects exposed to, actively infected with, or recovered from COVID-19. A de-identified subject ID, COVID-19 status, age in years and sex were almost always included in the sample metadata. The material from the prospective study consisted of cDNA or gDNA derived from T cells, B-cell-depleted T cells, or PBMCs. The study at large found these results: The amount of clinical and demographic metadata varied by source and participant and was provided uncurated.

One collaborating source in Seattle enrolled patients during active infection and followed them longitudinally through the course of disease. Collaborating institutions collected whole blood in K2EDTA tubes following their own protocols. For TCRbeta analysis, collaborators shipped samples as frozen whole blood, isolated PBMCs, or DNA extracted from either of those sample types. This clone was found a few times. Its antigen specificity is not known. The input lacks base qualities; no much larger clone sits a single base away. CDR1 and CDR2 (SGHTA, FQGNSA) derive from the germline V gene. The CDR3 measures 14 amino acids from cysteine to phenylalanine. The sequence is cut down to CDR3 DNA, 42 bases in frame from base 1. Cut back by 5 bases and 5 bases, the V and J ends lie 16 bases apart. The immunoSEQ Assay, a bias-controlled multiplex PCR, was used to amplify TCRbeta CDR3 regions from genomic DNA. Per the source publication's procedure: The number of nucleated cells in each sample was estimated from the amplification of reference gene primers within the assay. To quantify the absolute abundance of each unique TCRbeta CDR3 rearrangement, sequence reads were collapsed and filtered. Productive Simpson clonality was computed per sample as the square root of Simpson's diversity index over productive rearrangements. The immuneACCESS repertoire file appears here via TCRdb, limited to in-frame rearrangements. These files lack a portion of the clones; in checked studies, under half of the deficit traces to unresolved V genes, and the cause of the others is not known. V and J calls and clone size follow that table, whereas D and trimming were derived from the DNA. The sample contains 250,000 or so clones, 90% of them found a single time. The ten largest clones take up roughly 2.7% of the sample.

Specimen: peripheral blood. Rearrangement joined TRBV7-2 to TRBJ2-7; the D gene is perhaps TRBD2, from 5 matching bases. The receptor was derived from a man aged 25-45 years with COVID-19, enrolled during active disease. CDR3 sequence: CASSHPTQTNEQYF. The DNA sequence is given as TGTGCCAGCAGCCACCCTACACAGACTAACGAGCAGTACTTC.